This T cell receptor beta chain is drawn from a study of OX40 agonist ivuxolimab in advanced cancers. CDR3 size: 13 residues. V lost 8 bases, J lost 2 bases, and 10 bases lay in between. In germline, CDR1 is MNHNS, CDR2 SASEGT. The assay was immunoSEQ multiplex PCR, and TCRdb's table has in-frame clones only and misses some. The repertoire has under 85,000 clones, 65% to 90% of them found once; the top ten carry less than 4%. The chain couples TRBV6-1 to TRBJ1-5; no firm D call. This receptor was taken from an adult with an advanced solid tumor such as melanoma, head and neck, liver or kidney cancer. The specimen comprised CD4+ or CD8+ T cells sorted from blood, sampled in a trial of the OX40 agonist ivuxolimab. CDR3 residues: CASRFAGNQPQHF. The CDR3 region has the DNA TGTGCCAGCCGCTTTGCGGGCAATCAGCCCCAGCATTTT.